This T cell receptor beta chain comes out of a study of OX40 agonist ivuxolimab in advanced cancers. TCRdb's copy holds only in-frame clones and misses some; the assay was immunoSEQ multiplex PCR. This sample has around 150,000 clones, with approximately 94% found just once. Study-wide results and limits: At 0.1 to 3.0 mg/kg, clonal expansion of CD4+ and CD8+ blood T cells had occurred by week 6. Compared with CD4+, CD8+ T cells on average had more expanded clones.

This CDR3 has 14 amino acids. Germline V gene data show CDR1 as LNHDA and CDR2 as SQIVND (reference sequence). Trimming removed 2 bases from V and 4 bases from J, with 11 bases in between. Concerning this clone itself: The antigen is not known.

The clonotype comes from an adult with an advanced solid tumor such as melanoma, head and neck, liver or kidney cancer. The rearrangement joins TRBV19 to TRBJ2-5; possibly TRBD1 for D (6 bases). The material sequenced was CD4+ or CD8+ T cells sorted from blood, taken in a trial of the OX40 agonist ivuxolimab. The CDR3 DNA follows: TGTGCCAGTAGTATAAACAGGGAAAGAGAGACCCAGTACTTC. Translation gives CASSINRERETQYF.